This is a list of T cell receptor beta chains from one sample in a study of CD4+ T cells in melanoma. Using immunoSEQ multiplex PCR, the repertoire was profiled, and TCRdb retains in-frame clones only, with some absent. In the table there are about 11,000 clones, around 69% of which are singletons. Specimen: cells from a culture (not recorded whether cultured in vitro). Every receptor here comes from a human donor with melanoma. Both conserved end residues are part of each CDR3. D genes are given only for firm matches. Some rows mark clone size as missing; the rest say once, few, many or name a class of expanded clone.

j_call d_call clone_size v_call cdr3_nt cdr3_aa
TRBJ2-2 - - TRBV19 TGTGCCGTCCATCCGGGTGGGGGCCTGAGGGAGCTGTTTTTT CAVHPGGGLRELFF
TRBJ1-6 - few TRBV30 TGTGCCTGGAGTGCCGCGATGATTGGGCCCCTCCACTTT CAWSAAMIGPLHF
TRBJ1-1 - - TRBV25-1 TGTGCCAGCAGCCGGCATAGCACTGAAGCTTTCTTT CASSRHSTEAFF
TRBJ2-7 TRBD2 - TRBV6-5 TGTGCCAGCAAGAGGGCGGGGGGTCCCTACGAGCAGTACTTC CASKRAGGPYEQYF
TRBJ2-7 - few TRBV2 TGTGCCAGCAGACTACAAAAGTCCTACGAGCAGTACTTC CASRLQKSYEQYF
TRBJ1-5 - few TRBV6-5 TGTGCCAGCAGGAGAGACGCGCTAGGGGGTTCGCCCCAGCATTTT CASRRDALGGSPQHF
TRBJ2-7 TRBD2 few TRBV5-4 TGTGCCAGCAGCTTGTCAGCGGGGGGCTCCTACGAGCAGTACTTC CASSLSAGGSYEQYF
TRBJ1-2 - - TRBV11-2 TGTGCCAGCAGGGGACACATAGGGAACTATGGCTACACCTTC CASRGHIGNYGYTF
TRBJ1-1 - once TRBV2 TGTGCCAGCAGTGAATCGGGGGCCTTGGGCACTGAAGCTTTCTTT CASSESGALGTEAFF
TRBJ2-5 - few TRBV4-2 TGTGCCAGCAGCCAAGATAACGGGGACATGTACCAAGAGACCCAGTACTTC CASSQDNGDMYQETQYF
TRBJ2-6 TRBD1 - TRBV5-4 TGTGCCAGCAGCTCGGTGGGACAGAGCTCTGGGGCCAACGTCCTGACTTTC CASSSVGQSSGANVLTF
TRBJ2-1 TRBD1 - TRBV7-3 TGTGCCAGCAGACTAACCGGGACAGACTACAATGAGCAGTTCTTC CASRLTGTDYNEQFF
TRBJ1-3 TRBD1 - TRBV6-6 TGTGCCAGCAGCAGACAGGGCCGCTCTGGAAACACCATATATTTT CASSRQGRSGNTIYF
TRBJ2-7 TRBD2 few TRBV19 TGTGCCAGTAGTAGGACTAGCGGGGGGACCTACGAGCAGTACTTC CASSRTSGGTYEQYF
TRBJ2-7 - - TRBV2 TGTGCCAGCAGTGGTCCTTCCTACGAGCAGTACTTC CASSGPSYEQYF